Shown below are 27 T cell receptor beta chains from a single sample sequenced in a study of T cell repertoires in cytomegalovirus infection. One entry per CDR3 protein results from TCRdb running MiXCR on the reads. Of 480,000 or so distinct CDR3 sequences in the sample, around 11% were seen once. Sequenced material: PBMCs. Source of these receptors: a human donor in good health (CMV status not recorded). Some clones in this sample may be carry-over from other donors' samples.

The V and J genes are TRBV4-1 and TRBJ2-5; D possibly corresponds to TRBD2 (5 bases). The germline V gene has CDR1 MGHRA and CDR2 YSYEKL. The V end was cut by 0 bases, the J end by 4 bases, with 18 bases between. The CDR3 is made up of 17 amino acids. The CDR3 loop is CASSQDGLALWGETQYF. The CDR3 DNA reads TGCGCCAGCAGCCAAGATGGGCTAGCTCTATGGGGAGAGACCCAGTACTTC.

The chain recombines TRBV28 with TRBJ1-2; 9 nucleotides align to TRBD1. There are 13 residues in the CDR3. Unmatched junction bases numbered 6, after V lost 6 bases and J lost 7 bases. CDR1 and CDR2 from the germline V gene are MDHEN and SYDVKM. CDR3 sequence: CASSWGQGSGYTF. As DNA, the CDR3 is TGTGCCAGCAGCTGGGGACAGGGCTCTGGCTACACCTTC.

This clonotype was observed many times. V and J are TRBV29-1 and TRBJ1-6; 10 positions match TRBD1. The CDR3 spans 14 residues. The junction had 4 bases not matched to a gene; V was cut back by 6 bases and J by 5 bases. Germline CDR1 SQVTM, CDR2 ANQGSEA. The CDR3 here is CSVGTGANNSPLHF. The CDR3 nucleotides read TGCAGCGTCGGGACAGGGGCCAATAATTCACCCCTCCACTTT.

This clonotype showed up just a few times. This rearrangement joins TRBV19 to TRBJ2-2; D ambiguous. Trimming pared 7 bases from V and 7 bases from J, leaving 16 bases between. Germline V CDR1 and CDR2: LNHDA, SQIVND (reference sequence). This CDR3 is 14 amino acids long. The CDR3 protein is CASNGRTSIGELFF. CDR3 sequence (DNA): TGTGCCAGTAACGGCAGAACCTCGATCGGGGAGCTGTTTTTT.

This clonotype has at least ten counts. This chain joins TRBV12-3 or TRBV12-4 and TRBJ1-2; TRBD1 agrees at 7 bases. V dropped 5 bases and J dropped 4; count of bases not matched to a gene: 7. The CDR3 runs 14 residues. CDR3 region: CASSPGTEFYGYTF. CDR3 in DNA: TGTGCCAGCAGTCCCGGGACAGAGTTCTATGGCTACACCTTC.

The sample holds many counts of this clonotype. The chain is built from TRBV14 and TRBJ1-1; 7 bases are shared with TRBD1. The length of the CDR3 is 17 residues. CDR1 and CDR2 from the germline V gene are SGHDN and FVKESK. V gave up 4 bases and J gave up 4 bases; unmatched junction bases: 15. The CDR3 is CASSLFSTGTILTEAFF. CDR3 coding DNA: TGTGCCAGCAGCCTCTTCTCGACAGGGACAATCCTCACTGAAGCTTTCTTT.

The table lists this clonotype with many counts. The chain employs TRBV6-1 and TRBJ2-7, with D unresolved. Trimming stripped 10 bases from V and 7 bases from J, with 11 bases between. The germline V gene encodes CDR1 MNHNS and CDR2 SASEGT. The CDR3 has 10 amino acids. CDR3 nucleotide sequence: TGTGCCACCTGGTCCGGAGAGCAGTACTTC. Translated, it gives CATWSGEQYF.

A few counts support this clonotype. V gene TRBV20-1 combines with J gene TRBJ1-5; D is unresolved. The CDR3 is made up of 15 amino acids. V dropped 3 bases and J dropped 3 bases, with 15 bases sitting between them. Germline assignment: CDR1 DFQATT and CDR2 SNEGSKA (reference sequence). In nucleotides, the CDR3 is TGCAGTGCTAGGGACCCAGGAGGTGACAATCAGCCCCAGCATTTT. Amino acid sequence: CSARDPGGDNQPQHF.

This clonotype has at least ten counts. V gene TRBV5-1 combines with J gene TRBJ2-7; the D is unclear. Trimming shortened V by 5 bases and J by 0 bases, and 9 bases separated the two germline ends. The length of the CDR3 is 13 residues. Germline V lookup: CDR1 SGHRS, CDR2 YFSETQ. CDR3 sequence: CASSTGGSYEQYF. In DNA form, the CDR3 reads TGCGCCAGCAGTACGGGCGGCTCCTACGAGCAGTACTTC.

Many counts were recorded for this clonotype. The chain is built from TRBV7-3 and TRBJ2-1, with 8 bases identical to TRBD1. After removal of 5 bases from V and 8 bases from J, the junction contained 17 bases not matched to a gene. The CDR3 consists of 17 residues. Germline CDR1 and CDR2: SGHTA and FQGTGA. Here the CDR3 reads CASSLTGRQGLDDEQFF. The CDR3 DNA reads TGTGCCAGCAGCCTCACGGGTAGACAGGGGTTGGACGATGAGCAGTTCTTC.

This clonotype was detected once. The rearrangement links TRBV19 to TRBJ2-1; no clear D. Trimming left V 5 bases short and J 8 bases short, with 22 bases between. The CDR3 contains 16 residues. CDR1 and CDR2 from the germline V gene are LNHDA and SQIVND (reference sequence). CDR3 protein: CASSARATARKDEQFF. DNA for the CDR3: TGTGCCAGTAGTGCCCGAGCCACCGCCAGGAAGGATGAGCAGTTCTTC.

This clonotype was found a few times. This chain links TRBV5-6 with TRBJ2-3, with 10 positions matching TRBD1. With 0 bases clipped from V and 6 bases from J, the junction kept 7 bases outside the gene matches. Per germline, CDR1 SGHDT and CDR2 YYEEEE. This CDR3 contains 16 residues. The chain's CDR3 is CASSLVPTGGMDTQYF. CDR3 nucleotides: TGTGCCAGCAGCTTGGTCCCGACAGGGGGCATGGATACGCAGTATTTT.

The chain joins TRBV3-1 to TRBJ1-2, with no clear D. CDR1 is LGHDT, CDR2 YNNKEL, per germline (reference sequence). The CDR3 has 13 residues. V dropped 0 bases and J dropped 6 bases, with 8 bases sitting between them. CDR3 DNA sequence: TGTGCCAGCAGCCAAGAGGCGCGGAATGGCTACACCTTC. Translation: CASSQEARNGYTF.

The sample holds many counts of this clonotype. The chain couples TRBV2 to TRBJ1-1, with D hard to call. The CDR3 runs to 14 residues. The V end was cut by 8 bases, the J end by 0 bases, with 13 bases between. Germline V gene data show CDR1 as SNHLY and CDR2 as FYNNEI. The CDR3 sequence: CASLGEAMNTEAFF. CDR3 DNA sequence: TGTGCCAGCTTGGGAGAAGCCATGAACACTGAAGCTTTCTTT.

This clonotype was recorded many times. This CDR3 reads CASSVGIRDGYTF. CDR3 sequence (DNA): TGTGCCAGCAGTGTCGGGATCCGGGATGGCTACACCTTC. The chain uses TRBV28 and TRBJ1-2, with D unclear. This CDR3 spans 13 amino acids. Per the germline V gene, CDR1 is MDHEN and CDR2 is SYDVKM. Trimming removed 5 bases at V and 6 bases at J, with 13 bases between.

This clonotype was picked up many times. V is TRBV4-1 and J is TRBJ1-2; TRBD1 matches 10 bases. Germline V gene lookup returns CDR1 MGHRA and CDR2 YSYEKL. The CDR3 runs to 18 residues. V lost 5 bases, J lost 6 bases, and 18 bases stayed unmatched. CDR3 sequence: CASSFSGTGAPGLDGYTF. In nucleotides, the CDR3 is TGCGCCAGCAGCTTCTCCGGGACAGGGGCCCCTGGTTTGGATGGCTACACCTTC.

This clonotype has a count of ten or more. This rearrangement joins TRBV6-5 to TRBJ1-5, with a weak D call TRBD1 (6 bases). The CDR3 is 14 amino acids. Germline V gene lookup returns CDR1 MNHEY and CDR2 SVGAGI. The V end was cut by 6 bases, the J end by 3 bases, with 12 bases between. In nucleotides, the CDR3 is TGTGCCAGCAGATTTGCAGGGGACAATCAGCCCCAGCATTTT. This gives the protein CASRFAGDNQPQHF.

J is TRBJ2-2 and V is TRBV20-1; TRBD1 agrees at 7 bases. This CDR3 contains 15 residues. V was clipped by 3 bases and J by 2 bases; unmatched bases: 6. Germline V gives CDR1 DFQATT, CDR2 SNEGSKA (reference sequence). The CDR3 sequence: CSASGDSFNTGELFF. Written as DNA, the CDR3 is TGCAGTGCTAGCGGGGACAGCTTCAACACCGGGGAGCTGTTTTTT.

The CDR3 protein is CASSSVPETQYF. As DNA, the CDR3 is TGTGCCAGCAGTTCGGTCCCAGAGACCCAGTACTTC. V and J are TRBV28 and TRBJ2-5; D not certain. Trimming took 4 bases from V and 4 from J, leaving 7 bases between them. Germline lookup yields CDR1 MDHEN and CDR2 SYDVKM. This CDR3 spans 12 amino acids.

This clonotype was seen many times. The gene calls are TRBV20-1 and TRBJ1-3; unclear D gene. The CDR3 has 14 amino acids. V lost 3 bases, J lost 3 bases, and 12 bases lay in between. Germline V lookup: CDR1 DFQATT, CDR2 SNEGSKA (reference sequence). The CDR3 loop reads CSARGMDLGNTIYF. The DNA for the CDR3 is TGCAGTGCTAGGGGGATGGACCTTGGAAACACCATATATTTT.

This clonotype has just a few counts. The V and J genes are TRBV30 and TRBJ2-1, with D hard to call. The CDR3 has 14 amino acids. Germline CDR1 reads GTSNPN; CDR2 reads SVGIG (reference sequence). V was cut by 2 bases and J by 0 bases, with 8 bases left in between. The CDR3 sequence: CAWSRSSSYNEQFF. The CDR3 region has the DNA TGTGCCTGGAGTAGGTCTAGCTCCTACAATGAGCAGTTCTTC.

A few counts support this clonotype. This chain connects TRBV12-5 to TRBJ2-7; a possible D gene is TRBD1 (5 bases). V was shortened by 5 bases and J by 1 base, with 9 bases between the two germline ends. The CDR3 runs 13 residues. Germline CDR1 LGHNT, CDR2 FRNRAP. CDR3 residues: CASGPPGSYEQYF. The CDR3 coding sequence is TGTGCTAGTGGTCCCCCAGGGTCCTACGAGCAGTACTTC. The full variable domain, in which reference TRBV12-5 and TRBJ2-7 provide the parts outside the CDR3, is DARVTQTPRHKVTEMGQEVTMRCQPILGHNTVFWYRQTMMQGLELLAYFRNRAPLDDSGMPKDRFSAEMPDATLATLKIQPSEPRDSAVYFCASGPPGSYEQYFGPGTRLTVT.

Ten or more counts support this clonotype. The rearrangement uses TRBV20-1 and TRBJ2-7, with 11 bases matching TRBD2. Germline lookup yields CDR1 DFQATT and CDR2 SNEGSKA (reference sequence). CDR3 length equals 17 residues. Unmatched junction bases numbered 8, after V lost 1 base and J lost 0 bases. CDR3 nucleotides: TGCAGTGCTAGAGTAGCGGGAGGGACGATTCTCTCCTACGAGCAGTACTTC. It codes for CSARVAGGTILSYEQYF.

This clonotype has at least ten counts. The chain employs TRBV7-9 and TRBJ2-1; a weak D match, TRBD1 (5 bases). V lost 0 bases, J lost 7 bases, and 13 bases lay in between. The CDR3 has 15 residues. CDR1 is SEHNR, CDR2 FQNEAQ, per germline (reference sequence). CDR3 amino acids: CASSLALGSGNEQFF. The CDR3 coding sequence is TGTGCCAGCAGCTTAGCGCTCGGGTCAGGGAATGAGCAGTTCTTC.

This clonotype was counted many times. This chain links TRBV28 with TRBJ2-7; D is unresolved. The germline gives CDR1 MDHEN, CDR2 SYDVKM. The CDR3 has 12 residues. V was clipped by 2 bases and J by 6 bases, with 8 bases between them. The CDR3 loop is CASSLITGEQYF. DNA of the CDR3: TGTGCCAGCAGTTTAATTACGGGCGAGCAGTACTTC. The full variable domain, with the rest looked up from reference TRBV28 and TRBJ2-7, is DVKVTQSSRYLVKRTGEKVFLECVQDMDHENMFWYRQDPGLGLRLIYFSYDVKMKEKGDIPEGYSVSREKKERFSLILESASTNQTSMYLCASSLITGEQYFGPGTRLTVT.

The V and J genes are TRBV18 and TRBJ2-7, with D possibly TRBD1 on 5 matching bases. Trimming left V 6 bases short and J 0 bases short, with 15 bases between. The CDR3 totals 15 residues. CDR1 is KGHSH, CDR2 LQKENI, per germline. The CDR3 coding sequence is TGTGCCAGCTCCCCCACAGGTTCTTTCTCCTACGAGCAGTACTTC. Translated, it gives CASSPTGSFSYEQYF.

The genes are TRBV10-3 and TRBJ1-2, with TRBD1 as a possible D gene (5 bases). Germline V lookup: CDR1 ENHRY, CDR2 SYGVKD. The CDR3 covers 13 residues. The V gene lost 2 bases and the J gene lost 8 bases, with 12 bases spanning the gap. The DNA of the CDR3 is TGTGCCATCAGTGAGGGCAGGGAGAACGGCTACACCTTC. Its protein is CAISEGRENGYTF.